Described below is a single TCR beta chain sequence and its context. Trimming removed 4 bases from V and 4 bases from J, with 11 bases in between. The CDR3 spans 13 residues. Germline V gene sequence: CDR1 SGHRS, CDR2 YFSETQ. As processed by the authors: Cell counts per sample came from amplifying reference gene primers. Profiling relied on immunoSEQ multiplex PCR, and the TCRdb table lists in-frame clones only, not all of them. V, J and clone size are those of that table, while D and trimming were read from the DNA. The data show approximately 170,000 clones, around four fifths seen once. The sample comes from a study of blood T cell repertoires in COVID-19. Whole-study context: Nucleic acid was either cDNA or gDNA, and it came from T cells, B-cell-depleted T cells, or PBMCs.

The receptor was derived from a woman between 65 and 79 years old who had recovered from COVID-19. Specimen: peripheral blood. The genes are TRBV5-1 and TRBJ1-1, with TRBD1 as a possible D gene (5 bases). The CDR3 protein is CASSRVGGTEAFF. The CDR3 region has the DNA TGCGCCAGCAGCCGGGTGGGGGGCACTGAAGCTTTCTTT.